This T cell receptor (beta chain) was captured by sequencing in a study of T cell responses to AZD1222 COVID-19 vaccine. This CDR3 region has 16 residues. The germline CDR1 and CDR2 sequences are LNHDA and SQIVND (reference sequence). Losses at the gene ends were 3 bases for V and 7 bases for J; bases not matched to a gene: 9. Only in-frame clones appear in the TCRdb table, and some are missing; sequencing was by immunoSEQ multiplex PCR. The sample records 85,000 to 100,000 clones, 80% to 90% being singletons. Remarks on this clone: Its cognate antigen is unknown.

Study-wide results and caveats: Spike-wide vaccine-associated CD4 TCRs dominated at 160-218 and 743-854. At baseline, just a handful of AZD1222 recipients tested seropositive.

The chain carries TRBV19 and TRBJ2-2; 9 bases agree with TRBD1. The clonotype originates from an adult in good health. This specimen was peripheral blood, taken on day 0 of AZD1222 vaccination. The CDR3 is CASSISGTGSNGELFF. CDR3 nucleotides: TGTGCCAGTAGTATCTCCGGGACAGGGTCTAACGGGGAGCTGTTTTTT.